These 10 T cell receptor beta chains were all obtained from the same sample, sequenced in a study of vaccination and CD4 T cells after COVID-19. These receptors have no known antigen. An Oncomine TCR Beta short-read assay was used to sequence the DNA from cultured CD4+ T cells. TCRdb passed the PCR reads through MiXCR, listing each CDR3 protein once. Of about 14,000 distinct CDR3 sequences listed, about 64% are singletons. Treatment described: approximately nine-day PBMC culture with coronavirus spike peptide pools or control peptides (ViraFEST assay). Specimen: CD4+ T cells from blood, cultured in vitro. The receptors were sampled from a human donor who had recovered from COVID-19.

The rearrangement links TRBV28 to TRBJ1-5; 8 positions agree with TRBD1. This CDR3 has 14 amino acids. With V trimmed by 5 bases and J by 3 bases, 3 bases remained unmatched. Per germline, CDR1 MDHEN and CDR2 SYDVKM. The chain's CDR3 is CASSQGASNQPQHF. The CDR3 nucleotides are TGTGCCAGCAGTCAGGGGGCGTCCAATCAGCCCCAGCATTTT.

The chain links TRBV10-1 to TRBJ2-2, with D unresolved. CDR3 length: 13 amino acids. Germline V gene sequence: CDR1 WNHNN, CDR2 SYGVQD (reference sequence). V shed 6 bases and J shed 4 bases, with 9 bases lying between them. The CDR3 nucleotides read TGCGCCAGCAGACAGAGTACCACCGGGGAGCTGTTTTTT. The encoded protein is CASRQSTTGELFF.

The V and J genes are TRBV7-3 and TRBJ1-2; D may be TRBD1 (6 bases). The CDR3 loop spans 13 amino acids. Germline V lookup: CDR1 SGHTA, CDR2 FQGTGA. Trimming pared 5 bases from V and 5 bases from J, leaving 12 bases between. CDR3 amino acids: CASSRGQAYGYTF. As DNA, the CDR3 is TGTGCCAGCAGCCGGGGGCAGGCGTATGGCTACACCTTC.

This chain links TRBV12-3 or TRBV12-4 with TRBJ2-5, with a possible D match to TRBD1 (5 bases). Trimming removed 8 bases at V and 5 bases at J, with 15 bases between. The CDR3 spans 13 residues. CDR3 in DNA: TGTGCCAGCTCCGAAGGGGCGATGGAGACCCAGTACTTC. This codes for CASSEGAMETQYF.

The chain has TRBV20-1 and TRBJ2-5, with a tentative D call TRBD1 (5 bases). Trimming left V 3 bases short and J 4 bases short, with 15 bases between. This CDR3 spans 14 amino acids. The germline V gene encodes CDR1 DFQATT and CDR2 SNEGSKA (reference sequence). The CDR3: CSASMQGQGETQYF. The CDR3 bases are TGCAGTGCTAGTATGCAGGGTCAGGGAGAGACCCAGTACTTC.

V is TRBV25-1 and J is TRBJ2-2; 11 bases match TRBD2. CDR3 length: 14 amino acids. V was clipped by 5 bases and J by 7 bases; unmatched bases: 3. Germline V lookup: CDR1 MGHDK, CDR2 SYGVNS. In DNA form, the CDR3 reads TGTGCCAGCAGTCCGGGACTAGCGGACGGGGAGCTGTTTTTT. Translation: CASSPGLADGELFF. Variable domain in full (rest from reference TRBV25-1 and TRBJ2-2): EADIYQTPRYLVIGTGKKITLECSQTMGHDKMYWYQQDPGMELHLIHYSYGVNSTEKGDLSSESTVSRIRTEHFPLTLESARPSHTSQYLCASSPGLADGELFFGEGSRLTVL.

The chain uses TRBV6-2 or TRBV6-3 and TRBJ1-2; a weak D match, TRBD1 (6 bases). V shed 5 bases and J shed 7 bases, with 17 bases lying between them. The germline V gene has CDR1 MNHEY and CDR2 SVGEGT. The CDR3 sequence is 14 residues long. CDR3 DNA sequence: TGTGCCAGCAGTCGGGAACAGGGATTCGTTGGCTACACCTTC. The encoded protein is CASSREQGFVGYTF.

The CDR3 is CASSIAPTGAQYF. CDR3 nucleotide sequence: TGTGCCAGTAGTATAGCCCCGACAGGGGCCCAGTACTTC. This chain uses TRBV19 with TRBJ2-5, with TRBD1 matching over 8 bases. CDR1 and CDR2 (germline): LNHDA, SQIVND (reference sequence). J was trimmed by 9 bases and V by 1 base; bases with no gene match: 4. The CDR3 runs to 13 residues.

This clonotype was found a few times. The V and J genes are TRBV10-1 and TRBJ1-5; D is ambiguous. Germline V gene sequence: CDR1 WNHNN, CDR2 SYGVQD (reference sequence). The CDR3 has 11 amino acids. The ends were cut back, 8 bases at V and 9 bases at J, with 11 bases in the middle. CDR3 bases: TGCGCCAGCCCCCCCAAAAGGCCCCAGCATTTT. It translates to CASPPKRPQHF.

The genes are TRBV28 and TRBJ2-2; maybe TRBD1 (7 bases). From germline, CDR1 is MDHEN and CDR2 SYDVKM. The CDR3 consists of 15 residues. Trimming pared 2 bases from V and 4 bases from J, leaving 11 bases between. Here the CDR3 reads CASSLTRGATGELFF. The DNA for the CDR3 is TGTGCCAGCAGTTTAACCAGGGGGGCCACCGGGGAGCTGTTTTTT.